This TCR beta chain was documented in a study of response to subunit inactivated influenza vaccine. TCRdb used MiXCR to reprocess the RT-PCR reads, holding one entry per CDR3 protein. The data show about 620,000 distinct CDR3 sequences, about an eighth seen once. The table lists this clonotype with many counts. Its antigen is not identified. Study findings and constraints: The study's authors posited that every seasonal influenza vaccination enlists few new T cells.

The source of this sequence is a man aged 50-60 years who received an inactivated influenza vaccine. The input for sequencing was PBMCs from blood, taken on the day of vaccination.

This CDR3 is CASSRQGIRNIQYF. CDR3 coding DNA: TGTGCCAGCAGTAGACAGGGAATAAGAAACATTCAGTACTTC. V usage is TRBV12-3 or TRBV12-4 and J usage is TRBJ2-4, with TRBD1 matching 7 bases. The J segment lost 6 bases and the V segment lost 5 bases, leaving 7 bases of the junction unmatched. CDR3 length: 14 amino acids.